The next 32 T cell receptor beta chains were all read from a single sample in a study of blood T cell repertoires in COVID-19. TCRdb keeps only in-frame clones here, not all; method: immunoSEQ multiplex PCR. The sample contains 50,000 to 60,000 clones, 80% to 85% of which appear only once. The sample comprised peripheral blood. The source is a human donor in a cohort sampled during active or convalescent COVID-19.

This chain uses TRBV15 with TRBJ1-4; D is unresolved. The CDR3 is 15 amino acids. Trimming took 1 base from V and 6 from J, leaving 12 bases between them. Germline V gene data show CDR1 as LNHNV and CDR2 as YYDKDF (reference sequence). The CDR3 loop reads CATSRGSGGDEKLFF. The CDR3 nucleotides are TGTGCCACCAGCAGAGGGTCAGGCGGGGATGAAAAACTGTTTTTT.

The sample holds one count of this clone. The chain combines TRBV18 with TRBJ1-1; D gene ambiguous. The CDR3 length is 13 residues. Germline V lookup: CDR1 KGHSH, CDR2 LQKENI. With 2 bases removed from V and 3 bases from J, the gap between germline ends came to 7 bases. The CDR3 DNA reads TGTGCCAGCTCACCAATAGTGGACACTGAAGCTTTCTTT. Residues: CASSPIVDTEAFF.

V usage is TRBV7-2 and J usage is TRBJ2-2; 8 bases agree with TRBD1. V shed 4 bases, J shed 6 bases, and the junction held 7 bases outside the gene matches. The V gene's germline CDR1 is SGHTA and CDR2 FQGNSA. The CDR3 covers 15 residues. CDR3 in amino acids: CASSSTGVNSGELFF. In DNA, the CDR3 is TGTGCCAGCAGCTCGACAGGGGTAAATTCCGGGGAGCTGTTTTTT.

The chain is built from TRBV5-1 and TRBJ2-2, with 9 bases identical to TRBD1. With 4 bases clipped from V and 1 base from J, the junction kept 2 bases outside the gene matches. CDR3 length equals 15 residues. Germline V gene data show CDR1 as SGHRS and CDR2 as YFSETQ. The CDR3 DNA reads as TGCGCCAGCAGCGTGGGACAGGGGAACACCGGGGAGCTGTTTTTT. It specifies CASSVGQGNTGELFF.

The V and J genes are TRBV6-5 and TRBJ1-1; 8 bases agree with TRBD1. Germline-derived CDR1 and CDR2 are MNHEY and SVGAGI. The CDR3 loop spans 15 amino acids. Unmatched junction bases numbered 8, after V lost 5 bases and J lost 3 bases. The CDR3 protein is CASSRQGRGDTEAFF. The CDR3 region has the DNA TGTGCCAGCAGTCGACAGGGGCGGGGTGACACTGAAGCTTTCTTT.

V is TRBV19 and J is TRBJ2-3, with 10 bases matching TRBD2. CDR1 is LNHDA and CDR2 is SQIVND in the germline V gene (reference sequence). J lost 1 base, V lost 2 bases, and 9 bases had no gene match. The length of the CDR3 is 18 residues. The CDR3 DNA reads as TGTGCCAGTAGTATACACCCCCCAGCGGGGGGGGGCACAGATACGCAGTATTTT. Translated: CASSIHPPAGGGTDTQYF.

The chain couples TRBV6-5 to TRBJ1-3, with D possibly matching TRBD1 (6 bases). From germline, CDR1 is MNHEY and CDR2 SVGAGI. The V end lost 8 bases, the J end lost 0 bases, and 8 bases lay between the germline ends. The CDR3 covers 13 residues. The CDR3: CASYRASGNTIYF. The DNA of the CDR3 is TGTGCCAGCTACAGGGCCTCTGGAAACACCATATATTTT.

This rearrangement joins TRBV5-6 to TRBJ1-6, with D hard to call. The V gene's germline CDR1 is SGHDT and CDR2 YYEEEE. The CDR3 is 16 residues long. V was shortened by 0 bases and J by 0 bases, with 7 bases between the two germline ends. The CDR3 DNA sequence: TGTGCCAGCAGCTTGGGCGGTTTCTCCTATAATTCACCCCTCCACTTT. Residues: CASSLGGFSYNSPLHF. Full variable domain (outside the CDR3, taken from reference TRBV5-6 and TRBJ1-6): DAGVTQSPTHLIKTRGQQVTLRCSPKSGHDTVSWYQQALGQGPQFIFQYYEEEERQRGNFPDRFSGHQFPNYSSELNVNALLLGDSALYLCASSLGGFSYNSPLHFGNGTRLTVT.

CDR3 loop: CASSDGQGYRNEQFF. The CDR3 DNA follows: TGTGCCAGCAGTGATGGCCAGGGCTACCGCAATGAGCAGTTCTTC. This chain links TRBV6-1 with TRBJ2-1, with a weak D call TRBD1 (5 bases). Germline V gene lookup returns CDR1 MNHNS and CDR2 SASEGT. V lost 3 bases and J lost 6, with 15 bases in between. CDR3 length: 15 residues.

This chain connects TRBV6-2 or TRBV6-3 to TRBJ2-3; possibly TRBD1 for D (5 bases). Trimming shortened V by 2 bases and J by 0 bases, and 9 bases separated the two germline ends. The CDR3 has 15 amino acids. CDR1 is MNHEY and CDR2 is SVGEGT in the germline V gene. CDR3 DNA sequence: TGTGCCAGCAGTTACGACAGTTCTAGCACAGATACGCAGTATTTT. Protein sequence: CASSYDSSSTDTQYF.

The chain couples TRBV5-4 to TRBJ2-7, with 10 bases identical to TRBD1. Germline CDR1 reads SGHNT; CDR2 reads YYREEE (reference sequence). The V segment lost 3 bases and the J segment 4 bases; nucleotides outside the gene matches: 4. The CDR3 sequence is 14 residues long. In nucleotides, the CDR3 is TGTGCCAGCAGCTCCCCGGGACAGGGGTACGAGCAGTACTTC. Translating gives CASSSPGQGYEQYF.

A remark on this clone: At one boundary the junction diverges from the germline segment, which might be a read error. V usage is TRBV7-7 and J usage is TRBJ2-5; 8 nucleotides align to TRBD2. CDR1 is SSHAT and CDR2 is FNYEAQ in the germline V gene (reference sequence). CDR3 size: 15 residues. In DNA, the CDR3 is TGTGCTAGCAGCTTAGCGCGGGGGGCCCAAGAGACCCAGTACTTC. Translating gives CASSLARGAQETQYF.

The chain recombines TRBV7-9 with TRBJ1-2; 12 bases align to TRBD1. Germline V gene sequence: CDR1 SEHNR, CDR2 FQNEAQ (reference sequence). The CDR3 length is 14 residues. V dropped 3 bases and J dropped 8; count of bases not matched to a gene: 4. The CDR3 loop reads CASSLGQGARGYTF. The CDR3 DNA reads as TGTGCCAGCAGCTTGGGACAGGGGGCGAGGGGCTACACCTTC.

CDR3 residues: CASSSTGDYEQYF. The CDR3, as DNA: TGTGCCAGCAGCTCGACAGGGGACTACGAGCAGTACTTC. V is TRBV27 and J is TRBJ2-7, with 8 bases lining up with TRBD1. Germline CDR1 reads MNHEY; CDR2 reads SMNVEV (reference sequence). The CDR3 consists of 13 residues. V was clipped by 6 bases and J by 3 bases; unmatched bases: 4.

CDR3 sequence reads: CASSPPTGLNQPQHF. CDR3 sequence (DNA): TGTGCCAGCAGCCCCCCGACAGGACTCAATCAGCCCCAGCATTTT. The chain links TRBV6-2 or TRBV6-3 to TRBJ1-5; D possibly corresponds to TRBD1 (6 bases). The CDR3 length is 15 residues. With 6 bases removed from V and 3 bases from J, the gap between germline ends came to 15 bases. Germline V gives CDR1 MNHEY, CDR2 SVGEGT.

The V and J genes are TRBV5-1 and TRBJ2-6; 7 bases are shared with TRBD2. The CDR3 runs 16 residues. In germline, CDR1 is SGHRS, CDR2 YFSETQ. Unmatched junction bases numbered 4, after V lost 1 base and J lost 3 bases. CDR3 nucleotide sequence: TGCGCCAGCAGCTTGAGCGGGGTGAGTGGGGCCAACGTCCTGACTTTC. The encoded protein is CASSLSGVSGANVLTF.

The chain joins TRBV19 to TRBJ2-3; 11 positions agree with TRBD2. V dropped 1 base and J dropped 5; count of bases not matched to a gene: 8. CDR3 length: 17 amino acids. Per the germline V gene, CDR1 is LNHDA and CDR2 is SQIVND (reference sequence). This CDR3 reads CASSIGGSGGAQDTQYF. As DNA, the CDR3 is TGTGCCAGTAGTATAGGTGGTAGCGGGGGGGCACAAGATACGCAGTATTTT.

The gene calls are TRBV29-1 and TRBJ1-1; D call uncertain. Trimming left V 3 bases short and J 1 base short, with 9 bases between. The CDR3 extends over 13 amino acids. Germline loops: CDR1 SQVTM, CDR2 ANQGSEA. As DNA, the CDR3 is TGCAGCGTTGAGCGGTCAGAGAACACTGAAGCTTTCTTT. Protein product: CSVERSENTEAFF.

This chain links TRBV3-1 (or the pseudogene TRBV3-2) with TRBJ2-7, with D maybe TRBD1 (5 bases). The CDR3 covers 15 residues. Germline CDR1 LGHDT, CDR2 YNNKEL (reference sequence). Deletions cut 0 bases from V and 0 bases from J, with 9 bases between. The chain's CDR3 is CASSQDGTGSYEQYF. The CDR3 coding sequence is TGTGCCAGCAGCCAAGATGGCACAGGCTCCTACGAGCAGTACTTC.

This chain uses TRBV5-1 with TRBJ2-7; 8 bases agree with TRBD2. In germline, CDR1 is SGHRS, CDR2 YFSETQ. The CDR3 totals 17 residues. V was pared by 0 bases and J by 3 bases, with 11 bases of the junction left unmatched. This CDR3 is CASSLGAGGRPLYEQYF. The CDR3, as DNA: TGCGCCAGCAGCTTGGGTGCGGGGGGCCGCCCTCTCTACGAGCAGTACTTC.

The CDR3 here is CASSTGTGGEKLFF. The DNA for the CDR3 is TGTGCCAGCAGCACCGGGACAGGGGGAGAAAAACTGTTTTTT. The chain uses TRBV7-2 and TRBJ1-4; TRBD1 aligns across 11 bases. V was clipped by 5 bases and J by 8 bases; unmatched bases: 4. The CDR3 is 14 residues long. From germline, CDR1 is SGHTA and CDR2 FQGNSA.

The chain combines TRBV5-1 with TRBJ1-2, with unresolved D. This CDR3 has 14 residues. Trimming pared 0 bases from V and 4 bases from J, leaving 10 bases between. Per the germline V gene, CDR1 is SGHRS and CDR2 is YFSETQ. The CDR3 nucleotides are TGCGCCAGCAGCTTGGACGTTAAACTCTATGGCTACACCTTC. This codes for CASSLDVKLYGYTF.

This clone was counted a few times. This sequence joins TRBV3-1 (or the pseudogene TRBV3-2) and TRBJ2-5; 9 bases match TRBD2. V was clipped by 0 bases and J by 4 bases; unmatched bases: 9. CDR1 and CDR2 (germline): LGHDT, YNNKEL (reference sequence). The CDR3 loop spans 17 amino acids. CDR3 loop: CASSQDSVLAGRETQYF. The CDR3 DNA reads as TGTGCCAGCAGCCAAGACTCGGTTCTAGCGGGGCGAGAGACCCAGTACTTC.

This chain connects TRBV5-6 to TRBJ2-7; 9 bases agree with TRBD1. The germline CDR1 and CDR2 sequences are SGHDT and YYEEEE. The CDR3 extends over 13 amino acids. Trimming removed 3 bases from V and 5 bases from J; junction bases left unmatched: 3. CDR3 nucleotide sequence: TGTGCCAGCAGCTCCCGGGACAGGGACGAGCAGTACTTC. Its translation is CASSSRDRDEQYF.

The chain is built from TRBV10-3 and TRBJ2-7; D remains unclear. Germline V CDR1 and CDR2: ENHRY, SYGVKD. The V end lost 4 bases, the J end lost 0 bases, and 4 bases lay between the germline ends. The CDR3 is 12 amino acids. The CDR3 reads CAISGGSYEQYF. DNA for the CDR3: TGTGCCATCAGTGGCGGCTCCTACGAGCAGTACTTC.

CDR3 sequence reads: CASSLAGTGNQPQHF. The CDR3 coding sequence is TGTGCCAGCTCACTTGCCGGGACAGGAAATCAGCCCCAGCATTTT. The V call is TRBV18, the J call TRBJ1-5, with 8 nucleotides matching TRBD1. The J segment lost 4 bases and the V segment lost 4 bases, leaving 6 bases of the junction unmatched. CDR3 length: 15 residues. CDR1 is KGHSH and CDR2 is LQKENI in the germline V gene.

The chain carries TRBV6-2 or TRBV6-3 and TRBJ2-5; no firm D call. V was pared by 4 bases and J by 1 base, with 10 bases between. The CDR3 has 14 amino acids. The germline V gene has CDR1 MNHEY and CDR2 SVGEGT. This CDR3 is CASSFLLPQETQYF. The CDR3 region has the DNA TGTGCCAGCAGTTTCCTTCTCCCCCAAGAGACCCAGTACTTC.

The chain joins TRBV27 to TRBJ2-7; 10 bases are a match to TRBD1. Germline-derived CDR1 and CDR2 are MNHEY and SMNVEV (reference sequence). CDR3 length: 17 amino acids. V shed 6 bases and J 4 bases; nucleotides not matched to a gene: 15. The CDR3 loop reads CASRAVLGQGFIYEQYF. The CDR3 DNA follows: TGTGCCAGCAGAGCTGTCTTGGGACAGGGGTTCATATACGAGCAGTACTTC.

This CDR3 is CASRRGQVPNSGANVLTF. The CDR3 region has the DNA TGTGCCAGCAGGAGGGGACAGGTACCAAACTCTGGGGCCAACGTCCTGACTTTC. V gene TRBV2 combines with J gene TRBJ2-6, with 8 nucleotides matching TRBD1. This CDR3 spans 18 amino acids. V lost 6 bases and J lost 0; bases outside the gene matches: 10. Germline CDR1 reads SNHLY; CDR2 reads FYNNEI.

The V gene is TRBV5-3, the J gene TRBJ2-7; 9 positions match TRBD2. TRBV5-3 is reported as an ORF; its role is uncertain. V lost 4 bases and J lost 4; bases outside the gene matches: 6. The CDR3 has 14 residues. The CDR3 loop is CARSDGLAKYEQYF. The CDR3 DNA is TGTGCCAGAAGCGACGGACTAGCGAAGTACGAGCAGTACTTC.

Only one count was recorded for this clone. CDR3 sequence: CASIERWGGAGSTEAFF. The CDR3 DNA reads TGCGCCAGCATAGAACGTTGGGGGGGCGCAGGGAGCACTGAAGCTTTCTTT. J is TRBJ1-1 and V is TRBV5-1, with D maybe TRBD1 (6 bases). The CDR3 totals 17 residues. Germline V gene sequence: CDR1 SGHRS, CDR2 YFSETQ. V lost 6 bases and J 4 bases, leaving 25 bases between the germline ends.

The V call is TRBV12-3 or TRBV12-4, the J call TRBJ1-2; D may be TRBD1 (6 bases). Trimming stripped 6 bases from V and 4 bases from J, with 12 bases between. This CDR3 is 13 amino acids long. The CDR3 protein is CASRLGQSYGYTF. Written as DNA, the CDR3 is TGTGCCAGCAGGCTAGGACAGTCCTATGGCTACACCTTC.